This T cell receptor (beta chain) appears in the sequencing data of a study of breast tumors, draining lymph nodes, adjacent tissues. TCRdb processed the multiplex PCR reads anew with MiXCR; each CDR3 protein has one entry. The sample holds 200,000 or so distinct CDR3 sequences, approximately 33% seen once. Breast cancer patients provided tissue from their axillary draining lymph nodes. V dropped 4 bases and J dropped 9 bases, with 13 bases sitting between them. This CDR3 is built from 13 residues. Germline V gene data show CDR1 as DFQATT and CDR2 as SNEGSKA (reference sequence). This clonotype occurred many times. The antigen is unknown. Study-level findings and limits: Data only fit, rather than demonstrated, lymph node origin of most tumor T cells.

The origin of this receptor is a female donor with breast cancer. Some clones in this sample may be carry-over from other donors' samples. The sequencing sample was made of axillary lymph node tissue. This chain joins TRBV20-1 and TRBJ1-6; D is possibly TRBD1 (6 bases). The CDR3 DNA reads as TGCAGTGCTAAGGGACAAGCGGCTTCACCCCTCCACTTT. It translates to CSAKGQAASPLHF.